Given below is one TCR beta chain in context. In the authors' workflow: Scientists estimated how many nucleated cells there were by amplifying reference gene primers. The method was immunoSEQ multiplex PCR; TCRdb's version includes in-frame clones alone and lacks a portion of them. For V, J and clone size, that table is used; D and trimming come from the DNA. Of about 240,000 clones listed, around 83% were seen once; the top ten hold 9.5% to 15%. The sample originates from a study of blood T cell repertoires in COVID-19. This CDR3 spans 16 amino acids. The germline V gene encodes CDR1 MNHNY and CDR2 SVGAGI (reference sequence). After removal of 3 bases from V and 2 bases from J, the junction contained 9 bases not matched to a gene.

Sequencing was performed on peripheral blood. The TCR was taken from a woman aged 55 to 70 with active or convalescent COVID-19. The rearrangement joins TRBV6-6 to TRBJ1-1, with TRBD1 identical over 7 bases. The CDR3: CASSYLIQGSNTEAFF. The DNA for the CDR3 is TGTGCCAGCAGTTATCTCATACAGGGGTCTAACACTGAAGCTTTCTTT.